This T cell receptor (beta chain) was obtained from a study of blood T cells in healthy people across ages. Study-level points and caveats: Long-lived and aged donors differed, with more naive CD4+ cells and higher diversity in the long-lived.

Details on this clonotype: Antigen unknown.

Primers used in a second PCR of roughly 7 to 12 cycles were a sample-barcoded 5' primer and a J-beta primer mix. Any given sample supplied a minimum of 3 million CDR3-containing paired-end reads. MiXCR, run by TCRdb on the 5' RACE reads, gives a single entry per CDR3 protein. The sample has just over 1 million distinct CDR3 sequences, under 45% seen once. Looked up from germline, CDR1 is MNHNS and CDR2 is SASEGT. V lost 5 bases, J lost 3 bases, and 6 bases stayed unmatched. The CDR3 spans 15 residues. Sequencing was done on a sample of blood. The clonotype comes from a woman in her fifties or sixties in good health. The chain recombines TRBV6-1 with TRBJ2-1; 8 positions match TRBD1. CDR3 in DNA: TGTGCCAGCAGTACCGACAGGGGAGGCTACAATGAGCAGTTCTTC. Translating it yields CASSTDRGGYNEQFF.